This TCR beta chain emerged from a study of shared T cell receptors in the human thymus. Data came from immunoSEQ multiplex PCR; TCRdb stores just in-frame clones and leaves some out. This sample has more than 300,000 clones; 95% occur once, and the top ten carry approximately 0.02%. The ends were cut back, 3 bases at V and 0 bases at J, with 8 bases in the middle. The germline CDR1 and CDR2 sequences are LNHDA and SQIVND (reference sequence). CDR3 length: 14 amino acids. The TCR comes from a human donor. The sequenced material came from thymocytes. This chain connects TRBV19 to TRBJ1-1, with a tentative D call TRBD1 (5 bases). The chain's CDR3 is CASSIPGVNTEAFF. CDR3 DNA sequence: TGTGCCAGTAGTATTCCGGGGGTGAACACTGAAGCTTTCTTT.